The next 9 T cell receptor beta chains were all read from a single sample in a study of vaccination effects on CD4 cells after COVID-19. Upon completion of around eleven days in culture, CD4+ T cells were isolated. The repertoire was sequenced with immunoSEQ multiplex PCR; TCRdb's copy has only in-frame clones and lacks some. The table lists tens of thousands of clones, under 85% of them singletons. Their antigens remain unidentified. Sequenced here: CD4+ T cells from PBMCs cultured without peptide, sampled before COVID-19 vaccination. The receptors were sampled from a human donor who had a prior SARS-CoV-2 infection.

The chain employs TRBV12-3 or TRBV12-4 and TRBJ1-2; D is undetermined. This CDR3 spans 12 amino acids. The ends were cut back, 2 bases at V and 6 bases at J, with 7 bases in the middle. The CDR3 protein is CASSLTGNGYTF. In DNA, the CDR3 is TGTGCCAGCAGTTTAACCGGAAATGGCTACACCTTC.

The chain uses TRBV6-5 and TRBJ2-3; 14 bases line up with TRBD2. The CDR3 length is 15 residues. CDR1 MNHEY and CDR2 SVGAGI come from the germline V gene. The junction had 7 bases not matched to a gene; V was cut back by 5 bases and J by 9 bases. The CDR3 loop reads CASSRLAGGKQTQYF. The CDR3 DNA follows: TGTGCCAGCAGTAGACTAGCGGGAGGGAAGCAAACGCAGTATTTT.

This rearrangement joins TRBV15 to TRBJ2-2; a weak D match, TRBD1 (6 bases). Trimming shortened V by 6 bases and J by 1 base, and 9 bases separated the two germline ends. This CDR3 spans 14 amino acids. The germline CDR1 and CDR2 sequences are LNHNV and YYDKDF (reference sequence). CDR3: CATSSGVNTGELFF. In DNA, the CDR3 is TGTGCCACCAGTTCAGGGGTGAACACCGGGGAGCTGTTTTTT.

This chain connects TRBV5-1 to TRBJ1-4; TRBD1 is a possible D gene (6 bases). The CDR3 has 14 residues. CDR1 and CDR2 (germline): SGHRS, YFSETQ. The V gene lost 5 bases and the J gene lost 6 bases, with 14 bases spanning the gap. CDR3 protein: CASRSGGRYEKLFF. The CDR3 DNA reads TGCGCCAGCAGATCCGGGGGCCGTTATGAAAAACTGTTTTTT.

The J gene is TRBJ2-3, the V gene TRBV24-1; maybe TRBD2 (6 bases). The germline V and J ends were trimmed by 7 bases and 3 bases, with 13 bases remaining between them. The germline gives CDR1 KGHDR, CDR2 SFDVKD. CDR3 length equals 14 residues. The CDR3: CATRGLQGTDTQYF. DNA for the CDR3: TGTGCCACCAGGGGACTCCAGGGAACAGATACGCAGTATTTT.

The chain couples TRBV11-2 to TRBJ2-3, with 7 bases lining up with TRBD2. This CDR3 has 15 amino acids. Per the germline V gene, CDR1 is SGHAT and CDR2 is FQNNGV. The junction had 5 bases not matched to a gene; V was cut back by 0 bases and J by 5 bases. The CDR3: CASSLDLASGDTQYF. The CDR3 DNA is TGTGCCAGCAGCTTAGATTTGGCTAGCGGAGATACGCAGTATTTT.

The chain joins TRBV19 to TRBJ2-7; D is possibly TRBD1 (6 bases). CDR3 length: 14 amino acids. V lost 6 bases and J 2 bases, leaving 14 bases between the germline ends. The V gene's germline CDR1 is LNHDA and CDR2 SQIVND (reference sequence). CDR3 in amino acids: CASREETGTYEQYF. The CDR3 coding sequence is TGTGCCAGTAGAGAGGAGACAGGAACCTACGAGCAGTACTTC.

In nucleotides, the CDR3 is TGTGCCAGCAGCGCTAGGGGACTAGCGGAATCCGCGACCGCCTACGAGCAGTACTTC. Its translation: CASSARGLAESATAYEQYF. V usage is TRBV7-8 and J usage is TRBJ2-7; 11 nucleotides match TRBD2. The CDR3 contains 19 residues. The V gene end was trimmed by 5 bases and the J gene end by 2 bases; junction bases not matched to a gene: 17. Looked up from germline, CDR1 is SGHVS and CDR2 is FQNEAQ.

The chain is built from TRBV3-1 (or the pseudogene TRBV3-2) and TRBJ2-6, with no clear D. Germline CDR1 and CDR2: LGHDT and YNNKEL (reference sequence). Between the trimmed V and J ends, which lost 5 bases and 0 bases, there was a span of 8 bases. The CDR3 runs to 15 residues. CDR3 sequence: CASSDWSSGANVLTF. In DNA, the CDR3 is TGTGCCAGCAGCGATTGGAGCTCTGGGGCCAACGTCCTGACTTTC.